The next 27 T cell receptor beta chains were all read from a single sample in a study of shared clonotypes between healthy human individuals. The table came from immunoSEQ multiplex PCR; TCRdb's copy has only in-frame clones and leaves some out. The data hold fewer than 850,000 clones, with around 72% observed a single time. The sample was memory CD4+ T cells sorted from blood. Sample subset: CD45RA-negative fraction. The receptors were sampled from a woman aged 25 to 39 in good health.

The rearrangement uses TRBV19 and TRBJ1-6; no clear D gene. Trimming pared 6 bases from V and 6 bases from J, leaving 18 bases between. Germline V CDR1 and CDR2: LNHDA, SQIVND (reference sequence). This CDR3 spans 16 amino acids. The CDR3 region has the DNA TGTGCCAGTAGCCGTCGGGCAGGCGCTACTAATTCACCCCTCCACTTT. Translated, it gives CASSRRAGATNSPLHF. Drawing the rest from reference TRBV19 and TRBJ1-6, the complete variable domain is DGGITQSPKYLFRKEGQNVTLSCEQNLNHDAMYWYRQDPGQGLRLIYYSQIVNDFQKGDIAEGYSVSREKKESFPLTVTSAQKNPTAFYLCASSRRAGATNSPLHFGNGTRLTVT.

Here the CDR3 DNA reads TGTGCCAGCAGCGTCGGGCTAGCGGGAGTCTCCTACAATGAGCAGTTCTTC. Its translation is CASSVGLAGVSYNEQFF. The rearrangement links TRBV5-4 to TRBJ2-1, with 10 bases lining up with TRBD2. The germline V gene has CDR1 SGHNT and CDR2 YYREEE (reference sequence). The CDR3 runs 17 residues. V was pared by 4 bases and J by 0 bases, with 7 bases of the junction left unmatched. Using reference TRBV5-4 and TRBJ2-1 for the parts outside the CDR3, the full variable domain is ETGVTQSPTHLIKTRGQQVTLRCSSQSGHNTVSWYQQALGQGPQFIFQYYREEENGRGNFPPRFSGLQFPNYSSELNVNALELDDSALYLCASSVGLAGVSYNEQFFGPGTRLTVL.

The chain links TRBV11-3 to TRBJ2-3; D is unclear. In germline, CDR1 is SGHNT, CDR2 YENEEA. This CDR3 is 12 amino acids long. Trimming stripped 1 base from V and 6 bases from J, with 5 bases between. The chain's CDR3 is CASSLGFDTQYF. The CDR3 region has the DNA TGTGCCAGCAGCTTAGGGTTCGATACGCAGTATTTT.

DNA of the CDR3: TGTGCCAGCAGCTCCGAGACCTATGGCTACACCTTC. Its translation: CASSSETYGYTF. The chain joins TRBV5-4 to TRBJ1-2; D is unclear. The germline V gene has CDR1 SGHNT and CDR2 YYREEE (reference sequence). The CDR3 extends over 12 amino acids. Trimming pared 3 bases from V and 4 bases from J, leaving 7 bases between.

This rearrangement joins TRBV7-9 to TRBJ2-7, with 7 bases aligning to TRBD1. Germline V lookup: CDR1 SEHNR, CDR2 FQNEAQ (reference sequence). V shed 8 bases and J 2 bases; nucleotides not matched to a gene: 12. This CDR3 comprises 15 residues. The CDR3 protein is CASLEGTANPYEQYF. In DNA, the CDR3 is TGTGCCAGCTTAGAAGGGACAGCCAACCCCTACGAGCAGTACTTC.

This clone was observed a few times. The chain combines TRBV18 with TRBJ1-2; TRBD1 matches at 7 bases. Germline V CDR1 and CDR2: KGHSH, LQKENI. The V segment lost 0 bases and the J segment 6 bases; nucleotides outside the gene matches: 7. The CDR3 consists of 15 residues. The CDR3 nucleotides read TGTGCCAGCTCACCACCTAAATTGACAGGGAATGGCTACACCTTC. It is translated as CASSPPKLTGNGYTF.

The rearrangement joins TRBV28 to TRBJ2-1; 8 bases match TRBD2. Trimming at V came to 6 bases and at J to 0 bases, leaving 7 bases not matched to a gene. The CDR3 totals 16 residues. Germline values: CDR1 MDHEN, CDR2 SYDVKM. CDR3 residues: CASRLTSASSYNEQFF. DNA of the CDR3: TGTGCCAGCAGATTGACTAGCGCGAGCTCCTACAATGAGCAGTTCTTC.

J is TRBJ2-3 and V is TRBV11-2; TRBD2 might be the D (6 bases). V gave up 1 base and J gave up 2 bases, with 7 bases separating them. Germline loops: CDR1 SGHAT, CDR2 FQNNGV. The CDR3 sequence is 14 residues long. This chain's CDR3 is CASSLGTNTDTQYF. The CDR3 region has the DNA TGTGCCAGCAGCTTAGGGACTAACACAGATACGCAGTATTTT.

The chain combines TRBV5-4 with TRBJ2-7; perhaps D is TRBD1 or TRBD2 (5 bases each). V was trimmed by 2 bases and J by 7 bases, leaving 16 bases between them. Germline-derived CDR1 and CDR2 are SGHNT and YYREEE (reference sequence). CDR3 length: 14 amino acids. CDR3 coding DNA: TGTGCCAGCAGCTTCATGGGGGTGTCTCAAGAGCAGTACTTC. Translating it yields CASSFMGVSQEQYF.

The chain uses TRBV6-5 and TRBJ2-5; D is uncertain. The DNA end favors TRBJ2-7, so the J call may be wrong. Germline CDR1 MNHEY, CDR2 SVGAGI. This CDR3 is built from 15 residues. CDR3 sequence: CASSYKGAGAYEQYF. The CDR3 bases are TGTGCCAGCAGTTACAAAGGCGCAGGAGCCTACGAGCAGTACTTC.

The gene calls are TRBV28 and TRBJ2-1, with 8 bases fitting TRBD1. The germline CDR1 and CDR2 sequences are MDHEN and SYDVKM. The CDR3 totals 13 residues. The trim removed 2 bases at V and 7 bases at J, leaving 1 base unmatched. This CDR3 is CASSLDRGNEQFF. In nucleotides, the CDR3 is TGTGCCAGCAGTTTAGACAGGGGAAATGAGCAGTTCTTC. Drawing the rest from reference TRBV28 and TRBJ2-1, the complete variable domain is DVKVTQSSRYLVKRTGEKVFLECVQDMDHENMFWYRQDPGLGLRLIYFSYDVKMKEKGDIPEGYSVSREKKERFSLILESASTNQTSMYLCASSLDRGNEQFFGPGTRLTVL.

This clone was counted a few times. The genes are TRBV7-9 and TRBJ2-5; no firm D call. V was trimmed by 2 bases and J by 4 bases, leaving 5 bases between them. Germline loops: CDR1 SEHNR, CDR2 FQNEAQ (reference sequence). CDR3 size: 12 residues. The CDR3 DNA sequence: TGTGCCAGCAGCTTATTTACAGAGACCCAGTACTTC. Residues: CASSLFTETQYF.

The genes are TRBV29-1 and TRBJ2-3; 9 nucleotides match TRBD2. From germline, CDR1 is SQVTM and CDR2 ANQGSEA. With V trimmed by 5 bases and J by 5 bases, 11 bases remained unmatched. The CDR3 runs 15 residues. CDR3 sequence: CSVRLAGPSGDTQYF. DNA for the CDR3: TGCAGCGTTCGCCTAGCGGGGCCAAGCGGAGATACGCAGTATTTT.

The chain recombines TRBV6-5 with TRBJ1-2; 12 bases fit TRBD1. The CDR3 length is 14 residues. Germline V gives CDR1 MNHEY, CDR2 SVGAGI. J was trimmed by 5 bases and V by 6 bases; bases with no gene match: 4. The CDR3 coding sequence is TGTGCCAGCAGGGGACAGGGGGCGCGTTATGGCTACACCTTC. It translates to CASRGQGARYGYTF.

A note on this clone: Different DNA sequences within this sample yield the same CDR3. The chain couples TRBV11-2 to TRBJ2-1, with unresolved D. V was shortened by 0 bases and J by 7 bases, with 7 bases between the two germline ends. CDR1 and CDR2 from the germline V gene are SGHAT and FQNNGV. The CDR3 contains 13 residues. CDR3 sequence reads: CASSLDLNNEQFF. DNA for the CDR3: TGTGCCAGCAGCTTAGATCTCAATAATGAGCAGTTCTTC.

The chain combines TRBV7-5 with TRBJ1-1; the table's D call, TRBD1, has no DNA check behind it. TRBV7-5 is recorded as a pseudogene. There are 15 residues in the CDR3. The CDR3 bases are TGTGTCAGAAGCGTTGCAGGGGGCAGGAACACTGAAGCTTTCTTT. This sequence encodes CVRSVAGGRNTEAFF.

The V and J genes are TRBV7-2 and TRBJ1-5; tentatively, D is TRBD1 (6 bases). Germline CDR1 is SGHTA and CDR2 is FQGNSA. V was clipped by 4 bases and J by 6 bases, with 16 bases between them. This CDR3 has 15 residues. The CDR3 spells CASSSAPGTSQPQHF. The CDR3 region has the DNA TGTGCCAGCAGCTCCGCCCCCGGGACAAGTCAGCCCCAGCATTTT.

The chain couples TRBV28 to TRBJ2-7, with 8 bases fitting TRBD1. The CDR3 runs to 13 residues. J gave up 11 bases and V 5 bases, and 11 bases lay outside the gene matches. CDR1 is MDHEN and CDR2 is SYDVKM in the germline V gene. The CDR3 DNA follows: TGTGCCAGCAGTCTCTCCGGGACAGGTTCAGAGTACTTC. Translation: CASSLSGTGSEYF.

Concerning this clone itself: Distinct nucleotide sequences in the sample also encode this CDR3. The chain employs TRBV19 and TRBJ1-5; possibly TRBD1 for D (5 bases). In germline, CDR1 is LNHDA, CDR2 SQIVND (reference sequence). The CDR3 sequence is 15 residues long. The V gene lost 3 bases and the J gene lost 1 base, with 10 bases spanning the gap. The CDR3 sequence: CASSIGWGSNQPQHF. The CDR3 nucleotides are TGTGCCAGTAGTATTGGGTGGGGGAGCAATCAGCCCCAGCATTTT.

The chain uses TRBV7-8 and TRBJ1-1; D is ambiguous. This CDR3 region has 12 residues. Looked up from germline, CDR1 is SGHVS and CDR2 is FQNEAQ. V was trimmed by 5 bases and J by 5 bases, leaving 9 bases between them. CDR3 sequence: CASSPLVTEAFF. The CDR3 nucleotides are TGTGCCAGCAGCCCCCTGGTTACTGAAGCTTTCTTT.

The chain joins TRBV7-2 to TRBJ1-4; D gene uncertain. Germline CDR1 is SGHTA and CDR2 is FQGNSA. This CDR3 has 13 residues. Deletions cut 2 bases from V and 6 bases from J, with 7 bases between. CDR3 amino acids: CASSLWPDEKLFF. CDR3 coding DNA: TGTGCCAGCAGCTTATGGCCAGATGAAAAACTGTTTTTT.

The V call is TRBV6-4, the J call TRBJ1-5; D perhaps matches TRBD1 (6 bases). Trimming removed 0 bases at V and 5 bases at J, with 20 bases between. Per germline, CDR1 MRHNA and CDR2 SNTAGT. The CDR3 loop spans 18 amino acids. The CDR3 is CASSDSKGTGQIHQPQHF. CDR3 bases: TGTGCCAGCAGTGACTCGAAGGGTACAGGGCAGATACATCAGCCCCAGCATTTT.

The chain carries TRBV5-1 and TRBJ2-7, with 7 positions matching TRBD1. Germline V CDR1 and CDR2: SGHRS, YFSETQ. This CDR3 is built from 14 residues. Germline trimming cut 4 bases from V and 2 bases from J; bases unmatched to any gene: 6. CDR3 in amino acids: CASSPDRVAYEQYF. The DNA of the CDR3 is TGCGCCAGCAGCCCCGACAGGGTTGCCTACGAGCAGTACTTC.

V gene TRBV25-1 combines with J gene TRBJ1-1, with TRBD1 matching over 8 bases. The CDR3 has 11 residues. CDR1 and CDR2 from the germline V gene are MGHDK and SYGVNS. The J segment lost 7 bases and the V segment lost 6 bases, leaving 1 base of the junction unmatched. CDR3 in amino acids: CASRDRGEAFF. The DNA of the CDR3 is TGTGCCAGCAGAGACAGGGGTGAAGCTTTCTTT.

The chain carries TRBV7-9 and TRBJ2-7; a possible D gene is TRBD2 (7 bases). V was clipped by 2 bases and J by 3 bases, with 20 bases between them. The CDR3 extends over 17 amino acids. Per the germline V gene, CDR1 is SEHNR and CDR2 is FQNEAQ (reference sequence). This chain's CDR3 is CASSLSGGPRAFYEQYF. As DNA, the CDR3 is TGTGCCAGCAGCTTATCGGGGGGCCCACGAGCGTTCTACGAGCAGTACTTC.

J is TRBJ1-5 and V is TRBV11-2; perhaps TRBD1 as D (5 bases). This CDR3 contains 15 residues. The V end lost 3 bases, the J end lost 6 bases, and 15 bases lay between the germline ends. The V gene's germline CDR1 is SGHAT and CDR2 FQNNGV. DNA for the CDR3: TGTGCCAGCAGCTTCACCAATGATGGGGCTCAGCCCCAGCATTTT. It is translated as CASSFTNDGAQPQHF.

This clone has ten or more counts. This chain links TRBV15 with TRBJ1-4, with D possibly TRBD1 on 5 matching bases. Germline V gene lookup returns CDR1 LNHNV and CDR2 YYDKDF (reference sequence). The CDR3 has 14 residues. V was shortened by 0 bases and J by 5 bases, with 7 bases between the two germline ends. The CDR3: CATSREPGNEKLFF. The CDR3, as DNA: TGTGCCACCAGCAGAGAACCAGGGAATGAAAAACTGTTTTTT.